This paragraph reports one T cell receptor beta chain. The V gene's germline CDR1 is DFQATT and CDR2 SNEGSKA (reference sequence). The CDR3 loop spans 14 amino acids. J lost 7 bases, V lost 3 bases, and 5 bases had no gene match. This sample was included in a study of blood T cell repertoires in COVID-19. On the study more broadly: Whether acute or convalescent, the COVID-19 samples came from the United States, Italy and Spain. PBMCs, B-cell-depleted T cells, or T cells were the source of the cDNA or gDNA that made up the material.

Data came from immunoSEQ multiplex PCR; TCRdb stores just in-frame clones and leaves some out. The sample has roughly 370,000 clones; roughly 89% are singletons. Participants were aged about 18 to 95 years, lived in over 20 US areas, and enrolled virtually. Participant-reported clinical history was the basis for cohort assignment. The chain joins TRBV20-1 to TRBJ1-6; 8 positions agree with TRBD1. Sequencing input: PBMCs or T cells enriched from blood (not recorded which). The origin of this receptor is a woman between 45 and 60 years old who had recovered from COVID-19. The CDR3 spells CSASTGTGNSPLHF. CDR3 bases: TGCAGTGCTAGTACCGGGACAGGAAATTCACCCCTCCACTTT.